This paragraph covers one TCR beta chain sequence. Between the trimmed V and J ends, which lost 6 bases and 3 bases, there was a span of 17 bases. The CDR3 has 15 residues. Germline-derived CDR1 and CDR2 are LNHDA and SQIVND (reference sequence). Several immunoSEQ plates held equal portions of the genomic DNA taken from each subset. Sequencing on ten immunoSEQ deep assay plates was performed for unsorted PBMC DNA. Clones were sequenced by immunoSEQ multiplex PCR, and TCRdb holds only the in-frame ones, with some missing. The sample carries over 400,000 clones, about 72% recorded once. The data were obtained in a study of shared clonotypes between healthy human individuals. Study background: Three men and two women, aged 18 to 49, were donors.

The specimen sequenced was PBMCs. The chain joins TRBV19 to TRBJ1-1; D is possibly TRBD1 (5 bases). The clonotype was recovered from a woman in her 40s in good health. Some clones in this sample may be carry-over from other donors' samples. CDR3 sequence: CASRAGGNMDTEAFF. Here the CDR3 DNA reads TGTGCCAGTAGGGCTGGGGGAAATATGGACACTGAAGCTTTCTTT.